This TCR beta chain originates from a study of cytomegalovirus exposure and HLA in healthy donors. Study-wide results and caveats: HLA alleles were associated with roughly 17,000 TCR beta sequences in a later analysis at 0.05 false discovery rate.

About this clone itself: Antigen: not known.

J was trimmed by 2 bases and V by 5 bases; bases with no gene match: 8. The V gene's germline CDR1 is SEHNR and CDR2 FQNEAQ (reference sequence). The CDR3 length is 16 residues. PCR used 60 Vbeta primers and 13 Jbeta primers. Using immunoSEQ multiplex PCR, the repertoire was profiled, and TCRdb retains in-frame clones only, with some absent. In the table there are about 98,000 clones, 74% of which are singletons. Sequencing was carried out using PBMCs. The chain links TRBV7-9 to TRBJ1-4; 7 bases align to TRBD1. The receptor was isolated from a male donor in good health and CMV-seronegative. The chain's CDR3 is CASSQRQGGTNEKLFF. DNA for the CDR3: TGTGCCAGCAGCCAAAGACAGGGCGGCACTAATGAAAAACTGTTTTTT.